This TCR beta chain was recorded in a study of cytomegalovirus exposure and HLA in healthy donors. Study-wide results and limits: CMV serostatus was the only immune exposure information that was available. In a later analysis, about 17,000 TCR beta sequences were associated with HLA alleles at 0.05 false discovery rate. Later analysis indicated greater clonal expansion among HLA-associated TCR beta chains than among equally common other chains.

The V gene end was trimmed by 6 bases and the J gene end by 7 bases; junction bases not matched to a gene: 7. CDR3 length equals 15 residues. In germline, CDR1 is ENHRY, CDR2 SYGVKD. The PCR employed 60 Vbeta primers together with 13 Jbeta primers. Only in-frame clones appear in the TCRdb table, and some are missing; sequencing was by immunoSEQ multiplex PCR. The data hold approximately 92,000 clones, with roughly 80% observed a single time. Note on this clone: Its target is unknown.

The sequence was collected from a man between 45 and 60 years old in good health and CMV-seropositive. This rearrangement joins TRBV10-3 to TRBJ1-4; 11 positions match TRBD1. Sequencing was carried out using PBMCs. CDR3 nucleotide sequence: TGTGCCATCAGCCCAACCGGGACAGGGGGTGAAAAACTGTTTTTT. Its translation: CAISPTGTGGEKLFF.